This is a list of T cell receptor beta chains from one sample in a study of beta chain features in type 1 diabetes. The protocol was immunoSEQ multiplex PCR, while the TCRdb copy is restricted to in-frame clones and leaves out a portion. Found here are nearly 700,000 clones, around 15% of them singletons; the top ten hold approximately 0.022%. The sample was naive CD4+ T cells from blood. Every receptor here comes from a man aged 18 to 30 with type 1 diabetes. CDR3s include the opening cysteine and the closing phenylalanine or tryptophan. The order of the fields is J gene, V gene, CDR3 protein.

TRBJ1-1 | TRBV7-3 | CASSLTIETEAFF
TRBJ2-2 | TRBV4-1 | CASSHVGGVNTGELFF
TRBJ1-1 | TRBV2 | CASSGIGLTNTEAFF
TRBJ1-1 | TRBV7-9 | CASSSWTGGNTEAFF
TRBJ2-7 | TRBV5-1 | CASNPGGGTYEQYF
TRBJ1-2 | TRBV9 | CASSVQGEGGYTF
TRBJ2-3 | TRBV10-3 | CAISDWAGSTDTQYF
TRBJ2-5 | TRBV18 | CASSENDSGSQYF
TRBJ2-5 | TRBV7-2 | CASRPRGEWQETQYF
TRBJ2-1 | TRBV14 | CASSQEILGLAGARNEQFF
TRBJ2-5 | TRBV7-7 | CASSLRDTYQETQYF
TRBJ2-1 | TRBV4-1 | CASSQESLGAANYNEQFF
TRBJ1-1 | TRBV29-1 | CSGERANTEAFF
TRBJ2-1 | TRBV10-3 | CAISGRLAVFQEQFF
TRBJ1-1 | TRBV19 | CASSYTGGMNTEAFF
TRBJ2-5 | TRBV28 | CASSLYQETQYF
TRBJ1-6 | TRBV9 | CASSRLGNSPLHF